The clone carrying this TCR beta chain was found a few times. Antigen specificity is unknown. V shed 2 bases and J shed 1 base, with 12 bases lying between them. The CDR3 contains 16 residues. CDR1 and CDR2 (germline): KGHDR, SFDVKD. One entry per CDR3 protein, called by TCRdb with MiXCR from the RT-PCR reads. The sample has over 750,000 distinct CDR3 sequences, 21% seen once. These data come from a study of response to subunit inactivated influenza vaccine. Notes on the study in general: There was a suggestion from the authors that each seasonal influenza vaccination recruits few new T cells.

Specimen: PBMCs from blood, collected less than 6 days after vaccination. The chain joins TRBV24-1 to TRBJ2-3, with D perhaps TRBD2 (6 bases). The sequence was obtained from a man aged 50-60 years who received an inactivated influenza vaccine. CDR3 protein: CATSDSSEGGTDTQYF. CDR3 nucleotides: TGTGCCACCAGTGATTCCTCGGAGGGCGGCACAGATACGCAGTATTTT.